A selection of T cell receptor beta chains follows, all from one sample in a study of cytomegalovirus exposure and HLA in healthy donors. The assay was immunoSEQ multiplex PCR, and TCRdb's table has in-frame clones only and misses some. The table records around 85,000 clones, 70% to 80% of them present only once. The sequencing sample was made of PBMCs. The receptors here all came from a man between 25 and 39 years old in good health and CMV-seropositive. CDR3s leave out the opening cysteine and the closing phenylalanine or tryptophan.

v_call	cdr3_length	j_call	cdr3_aa
TRBV6-1	13	TRBJ2-7	ASTPAGFPSYEQY
TRBV19	13	TRBJ2-7	ASSIGASGSYEQY
TRBV5-6	14	TRBJ1-2	ASSPPDSRRVYGYT
TRBV5-4	15	TRBJ1-2	ATLEGKRRVINYGYT
TRBV5-6	14	TRBJ2-2	ASSLDDSAGTGELF
TRBV5-4	13	TRBJ1-2	ASSRDGAGRGGYP
TRBV28	12	TRBJ1-1	ASSFHRVNTEAF
TRBV25-1	12	TRBJ1-1	ASSVDRGGTEAF
TRBV27	11	TRBJ2-5	ASSLLPGPTQY
TRBV5-4	12	TRBJ2-7	ASSPDRDGYEQY
TRBV2	10	TRBJ2-7	ASRGAAYEQY
TRBV5-1	10	TRBJ2-7	ASSPHGGEQY
TRBV28	13	TRBJ2-7	ASNSVTSGRAEQY
TRBV27	11	TRBJ1-1	ASSWADNTEAF
TRBV11-2	11	TRBJ1-1	ASSLEQNTEAF
TRBV5-1	13	TRBJ2-5	ASSDGTSGKETQY
TRBV6-6	14	TRBJ1-1	ACLTGGSNMNTEAF
TRBV28	13	TRBJ1-1	ASSLLTGKGTEAF
TRBV6-1	11	TRBJ2-2	ASSEVGSGELF
TRBV28	19	TRBJ2-3	ASSGAWGSTSGRGFTDTQY
TRBV30	11	TRBJ2-1	AHGELDLNEQF
TRBV4-3	14	TRBJ1-2	ASSQGEALSLAGYT
TRBV6-1	11	TRBJ1-1	ASSGGTRTEAF
TRBV27	12	TRBJ1-5	ASSGANSNQPQH